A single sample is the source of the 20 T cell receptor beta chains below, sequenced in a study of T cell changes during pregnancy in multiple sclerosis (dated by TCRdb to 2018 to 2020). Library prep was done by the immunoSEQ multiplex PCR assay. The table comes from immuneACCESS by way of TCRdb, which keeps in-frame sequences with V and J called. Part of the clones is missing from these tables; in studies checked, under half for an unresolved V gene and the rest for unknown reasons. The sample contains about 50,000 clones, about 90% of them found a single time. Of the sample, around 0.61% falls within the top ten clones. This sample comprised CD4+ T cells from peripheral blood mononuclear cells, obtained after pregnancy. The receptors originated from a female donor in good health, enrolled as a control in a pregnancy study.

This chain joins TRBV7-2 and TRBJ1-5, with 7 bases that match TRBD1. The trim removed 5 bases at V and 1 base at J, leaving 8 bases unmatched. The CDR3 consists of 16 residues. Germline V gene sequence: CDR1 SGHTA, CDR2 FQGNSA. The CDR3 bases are TGTGCCAGCAGCCGAGGGGGCAGGGCGAGCAATCAGCCCCAGCATTTT. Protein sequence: CASSRGGRASNQPQHF.

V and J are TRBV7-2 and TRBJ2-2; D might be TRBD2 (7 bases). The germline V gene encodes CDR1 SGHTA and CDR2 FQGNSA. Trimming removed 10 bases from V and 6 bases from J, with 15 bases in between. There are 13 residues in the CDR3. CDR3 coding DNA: TGTGCCACCCGACCGGGGGGCTCCGGGGAGCTGTTTTTT. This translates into CATRPGGSGELFF.

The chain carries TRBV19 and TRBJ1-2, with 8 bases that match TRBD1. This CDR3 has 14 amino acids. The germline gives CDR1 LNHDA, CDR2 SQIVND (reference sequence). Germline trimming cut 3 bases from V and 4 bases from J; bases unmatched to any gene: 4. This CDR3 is CASSMGQVTYGYTF. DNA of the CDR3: TGTGCCAGTAGTATGGGACAGGTGACCTATGGCTACACCTTC.

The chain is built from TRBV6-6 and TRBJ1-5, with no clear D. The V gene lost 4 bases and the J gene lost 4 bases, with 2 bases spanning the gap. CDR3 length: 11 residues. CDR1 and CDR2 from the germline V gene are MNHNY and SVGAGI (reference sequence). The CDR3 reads CASSSNQPQHF. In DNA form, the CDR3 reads TGTGCCAGCAGTTCGAATCAGCCCCAGCATTTT.

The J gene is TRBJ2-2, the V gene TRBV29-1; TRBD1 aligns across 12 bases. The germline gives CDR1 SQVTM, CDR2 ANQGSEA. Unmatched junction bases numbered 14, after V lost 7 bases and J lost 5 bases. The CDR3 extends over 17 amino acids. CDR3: CSGGGGQGAFGTGELFF. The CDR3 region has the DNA TGCAGCGGAGGAGGGGGACAGGGGGCTTTTGGGACCGGGGAGCTGTTTTTT.

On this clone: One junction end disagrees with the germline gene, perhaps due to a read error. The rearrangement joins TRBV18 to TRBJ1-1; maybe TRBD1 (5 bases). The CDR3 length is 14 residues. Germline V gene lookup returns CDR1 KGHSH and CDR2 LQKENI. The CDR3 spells CASSPQEGNTEAFF. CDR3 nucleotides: TGTGCCAGCTCGCCACAGGAGGGGAACACTGAAGCTTTCTTT.

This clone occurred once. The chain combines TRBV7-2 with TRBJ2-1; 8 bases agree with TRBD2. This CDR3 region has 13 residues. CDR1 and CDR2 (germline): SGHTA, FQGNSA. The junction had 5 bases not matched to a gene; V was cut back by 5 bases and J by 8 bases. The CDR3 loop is CASSPRLAHEQFF. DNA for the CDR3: TGTGCCAGCAGCCCGAGACTAGCGCATGAGCAGTTCTTC. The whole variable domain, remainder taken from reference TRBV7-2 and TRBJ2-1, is GAGVSQSPSNKVTEKGKDVELRCDPISGHTALYWYRQSLGQGLEFLIYFQGNSAPDKSGLPSDRFSAERTGGSVSTLTIQRTQQEDSAVYLCASSPRLAHEQFFGPGTRLTVL.

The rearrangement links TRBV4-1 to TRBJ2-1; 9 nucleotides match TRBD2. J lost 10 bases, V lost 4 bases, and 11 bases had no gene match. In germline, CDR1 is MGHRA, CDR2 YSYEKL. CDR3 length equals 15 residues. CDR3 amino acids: CASSLLGGGALEQFF. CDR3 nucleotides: TGCGCCAGCAGCCTACTGGGCGGGGGGGCCCTGGAGCAGTTCTTC.

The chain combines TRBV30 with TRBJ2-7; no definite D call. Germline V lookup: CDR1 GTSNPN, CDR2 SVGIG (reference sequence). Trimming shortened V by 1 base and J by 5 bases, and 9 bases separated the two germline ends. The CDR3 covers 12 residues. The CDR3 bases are TGTGCCTGGAGTGGAGGAGAACACGAGCAGTACTTC. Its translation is CAWSGGEHEQYF.

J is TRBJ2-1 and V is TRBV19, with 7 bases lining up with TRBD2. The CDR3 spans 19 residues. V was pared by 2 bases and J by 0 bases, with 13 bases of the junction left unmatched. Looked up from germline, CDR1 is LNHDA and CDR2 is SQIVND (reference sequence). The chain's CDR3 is CASSISAVERGHSYNEQFF. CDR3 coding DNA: TGTGCCAGTAGTATAAGTGCTGTAGAGCGGGGCCACTCCTACAATGAGCAGTTCTTC.

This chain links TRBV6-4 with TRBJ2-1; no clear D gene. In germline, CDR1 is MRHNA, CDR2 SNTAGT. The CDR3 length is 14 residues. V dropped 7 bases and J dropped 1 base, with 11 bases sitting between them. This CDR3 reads CASKKDSSYNEQFF. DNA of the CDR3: TGTGCCAGCAAAAAAGACTCATCCTACAATGAGCAGTTCTTC.

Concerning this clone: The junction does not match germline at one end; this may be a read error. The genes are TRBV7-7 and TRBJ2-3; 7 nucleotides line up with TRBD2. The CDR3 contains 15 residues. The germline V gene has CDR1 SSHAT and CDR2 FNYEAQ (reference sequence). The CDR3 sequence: CASSPGRGWEDTQYF. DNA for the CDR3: TGTGCTAGCAGCCCGGGGCGGGGGTGGGAAGATACGCAGTATTTT.

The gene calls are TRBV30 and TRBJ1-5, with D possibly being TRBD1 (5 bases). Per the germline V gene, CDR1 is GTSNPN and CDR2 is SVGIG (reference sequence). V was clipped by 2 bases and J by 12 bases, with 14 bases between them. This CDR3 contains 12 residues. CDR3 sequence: CAWSTQGRRQHF. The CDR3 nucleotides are TGTGCCTGGAGTACCCAGGGTCGTCGCCAGCATTTT.

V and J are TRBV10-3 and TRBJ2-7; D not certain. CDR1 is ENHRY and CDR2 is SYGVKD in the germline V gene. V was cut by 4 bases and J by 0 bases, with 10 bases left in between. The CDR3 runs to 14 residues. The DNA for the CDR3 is TGTGCCATCAGTGGTACGAGAATCTCCTACGAGCAGTACTTC. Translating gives CAISGTRISYEQYF.

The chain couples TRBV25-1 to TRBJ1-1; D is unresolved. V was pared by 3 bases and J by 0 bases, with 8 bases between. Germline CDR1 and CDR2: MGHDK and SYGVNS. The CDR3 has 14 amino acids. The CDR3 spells CASSEARVNTEAFF. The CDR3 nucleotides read TGTGCCAGCAGTGAGGCACGGGTGAACACTGAAGCTTTCTTT.

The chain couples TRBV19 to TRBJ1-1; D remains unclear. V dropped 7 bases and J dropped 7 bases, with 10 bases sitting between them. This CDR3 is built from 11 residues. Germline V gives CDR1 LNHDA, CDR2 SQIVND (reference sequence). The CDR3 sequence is CASTSRGEAFF. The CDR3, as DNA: TGTGCCAGTACCTCGCGGGGTGAAGCTTTCTTT. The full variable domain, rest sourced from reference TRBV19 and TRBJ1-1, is DGGITQSPKYLFRKEGQNVTLSCEQNLNHDAMYWYRQDPGQGLRLIYYSQIVNDFQKGDIAEGYSVSREKKESFPLTVTSAQKNPTAFYLCASTSRGEAFFGQGTRLTVV.

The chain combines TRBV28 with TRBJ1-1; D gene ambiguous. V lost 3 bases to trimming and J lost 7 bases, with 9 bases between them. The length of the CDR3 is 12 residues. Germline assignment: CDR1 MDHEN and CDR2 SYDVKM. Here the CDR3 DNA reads TGTGCCAGCAGTTTGGGCTTGGGTGAAGCTTTCTTT. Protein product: CASSLGLGEAFF.

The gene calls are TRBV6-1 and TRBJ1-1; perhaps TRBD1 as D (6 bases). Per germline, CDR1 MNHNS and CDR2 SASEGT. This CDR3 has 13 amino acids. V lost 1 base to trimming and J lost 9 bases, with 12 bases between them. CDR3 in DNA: TGTGCCAGCAGTGAAGTACGGACAGCTCAAGCTTTCTTT. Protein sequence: CASSEVRTAQAFF.

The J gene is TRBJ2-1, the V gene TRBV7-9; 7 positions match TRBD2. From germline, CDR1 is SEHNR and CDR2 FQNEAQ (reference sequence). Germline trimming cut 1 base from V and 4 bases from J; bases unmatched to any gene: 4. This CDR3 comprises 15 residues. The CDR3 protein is CASSLGGSGYNEQFF. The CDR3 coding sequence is TGTGCCAGCAGCTTAGGTGGTAGCGGGTACAATGAGCAGTTCTTC.

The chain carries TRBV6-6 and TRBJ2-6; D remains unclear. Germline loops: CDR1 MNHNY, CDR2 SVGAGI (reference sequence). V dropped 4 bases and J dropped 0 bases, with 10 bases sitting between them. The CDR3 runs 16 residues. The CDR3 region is CASSSDTNSGANVLTF. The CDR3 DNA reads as TGTGCCAGCAGTTCAGACACCAACTCTGGGGCCAACGTCCTGACTTTC.